Given below is one T cell receptor (beta chain) in context. This record comes from a study of control samples from healthy donors and cancer patients. The assay was immunoSEQ multiplex PCR, and TCRdb's table has in-frame clones only and misses some. The profile covers about 40,000 clones, with around 87% appearing a single time and approximately 10% taken by the ten largest. The V end was cut by 2 bases, the J end by 0 bases, with 8 bases between. The germline gives CDR1 SEHNR, CDR2 FQNEAQ (reference sequence). The CDR3 is 16 amino acids. Sequences were obtained from PBMCs. The TCR sequence derives from a woman aged 55-75 years with lung cancer. The J gene is TRBJ2-6, the V gene TRBV7-9; a weak D match, TRBD2 (6 bases). For the CDR3, the DNA is TGTGCCAGCAGCTTAATGACTAGCTCTGGGGCCAACGTCCTGACTTTC. This gives the protein CASSLMTSSGANVLTF.